One sample yielded the 27 T cell receptor beta chains listed below, sequenced in a study of blood T cell repertoires in COVID-19. The table came from immunoSEQ multiplex PCR; TCRdb's copy has only in-frame clones and leaves some out. This repertoire shows 150,000 to 200,000 clones, around 89% found once; its top ten account for about 3.9%. Sequencing was performed on peripheral blood. Source of these receptors: a woman aged 30 to 39 with acute or convalescent COVID-19.

This clone was observed a handful of times. J is TRBJ2-2 and V is TRBV11-2; 7 nucleotides line up with TRBD2. This CDR3 contains 11 residues. CDR1 is SGHAT and CDR2 is FQNNGV in the germline V gene. Germline trimming cut 8 bases from V and 7 bases from J; bases unmatched to any gene: 1. The CDR3 nucleotides are TGTGCCAGCGGACTAGTCGGGGAGCTGTTTTTT. Translating gives CASGLVGELFF. Variable domain in full (rest from reference TRBV11-2 and TRBJ2-2): EAGVAQSPRYKIIEKRQSVAFWCNPISGHATLYWYQQILGQGPKLLIQFQNNGVVDDSQLPKDRFSAERLKGVDSTLKIQPAKLEDSAVYLCASGLVGELFFGEGSRLTVL.

The chain links TRBV5-1 to TRBJ2-7; 14 bases match TRBD2. Germline CDR1 reads SGHRS; CDR2 reads YFSETQ. CDR3 length: 14 residues. V trimming: 4 bases; J trimming: 7 bases; junction bases outside the gene matches: 4. The CDR3 bases are TGCGCCAGCAGCAGGGGACTAGCGGGAGATGAGCAGTACTTC. This codes for CASSRGLAGDEQYF.

This sequence joins TRBV6-5 and TRBJ1-3, with 10 bases identical to TRBD1. The ends lost 6 bases at V and 3 bases at J; junction bases unmatched: 5. The CDR3 is 15 residues long. CDR1 MNHEY and CDR2 SVGAGI come from the germline V gene. CDR3 amino acids: CASSRGQGDGNTIYF. In nucleotides, the CDR3 is TGTGCCAGCAGCCGAGGACAGGGGGATGGAAACACCATATATTTT.

The J gene is TRBJ2-7, the V gene TRBV24-1, with D possibly TRBD2 on 5 matching bases. This CDR3 is built from 14 residues. Germline CDR1 KGHDR, CDR2 SFDVKD. V lost 3 bases and J lost 0, with 8 bases in between. This CDR3 reads CATSDGGSSYEQYF. In DNA, the CDR3 is TGTGCCACCAGTGATGGTGGGAGCTCCTACGAGCAGTACTTC.

The V and J genes are TRBV7-6 and TRBJ2-1; TRBD1 matches at 9 bases. CDR1 is SGHVS and CDR2 is FNYEAQ in the germline V gene. The CDR3 has 16 residues. Trimming removed 3 bases from V and 8 bases from J; junction bases left unmatched: 11. The CDR3 sequence is CASSLTGTGLNDEQFF. The CDR3 coding sequence is TGTGCCAGCAGCTTGACCGGGACAGGGTTGAACGATGAGCAGTTCTTC.

The chain combines TRBV7-9 with TRBJ1-5; no firm D call. The V gene's germline CDR1 is SEHNR and CDR2 FQNEAQ (reference sequence). V lost 1 base to trimming and J lost 10 bases, with 11 bases between them. The CDR3 totals 13 residues. CDR3 sequence reads: CASSLGHLSPQHF. The CDR3 DNA follows: TGTGCCAGCAGCTTAGGACACCTCAGTCCCCAGCATTTT.

Comment on this clone: Other DNA variants within this sample encode the same CDR3. The chain couples TRBV11-2 to TRBJ2-7; D is possibly TRBD1 (6 bases). The CDR3 covers 12 residues. CDR1 and CDR2 (germline): SGHAT, FQNNGV. V was pared by 5 bases and J by 3 bases, with 8 bases between. CDR3 coding DNA: TGTGCCAGCAGCGTGGACAGCTACGAGCAGTACTTC. Amino acid sequence: CASSVDSYEQYF.

This clone showed up just once. The rearrangement joins TRBV28 to TRBJ1-5; tentatively, D is TRBD1 (6 bases). Germline assignment: CDR1 MDHEN and CDR2 SYDVKM. The CDR3 is made up of 16 amino acids. The V end lost 8 bases, the J end lost 2 bases, and 19 bases lay between the germline ends. For the CDR3, the DNA is TGTGCCAGCGTATTAGGGGGGGCGCCGGGCAATCAGCCCCAGCATTTT. It codes for CASVLGGAPGNQPQHF.

The chain recombines TRBV9 with TRBJ1-4; 8 bases agree with TRBD1. The CDR3 has 15 residues. Germline values: CDR1 SGDLS, CDR2 YYNGEE. V shed 1 base, J shed 7 bases, and the junction held 6 bases outside the gene matches. CDR3 loop: CASSVRGGQGEKLFF. The CDR3 bases are TGTGCCAGCAGCGTAAGGGGTGGACAGGGTGAAAAACTGTTTTTT.

This clone came up once. The chain employs TRBV5-4 and TRBJ1-3, with D unclear. V lost 5 bases and J 2 bases, leaving 8 bases between the germline ends. CDR1 SGHNT and CDR2 YYREEE come from the germline V gene (reference sequence). The CDR3 extends over 13 amino acids. CDR3 protein: CASSREAGNTIYF. As DNA, the CDR3 is TGTGCCAGCAGTCGGGAGGCTGGAAACACCATATATTTT.

The gene calls are TRBV11-2 and TRBJ2-3, with a weak D call TRBD1 (6 bases). This CDR3 comprises 14 residues. From germline, CDR1 is SGHAT and CDR2 FQNNGV. V dropped 5 bases and J dropped 4 bases, with 13 bases sitting between them. The CDR3: CASSRRGSADTQYF. The CDR3 DNA is TGTGCCAGCAGCCGCAGGGGATCCGCAGATACGCAGTATTTT.

This chain uses TRBV18 with TRBJ2-7; TRBD1 might be the D (6 bases). Trimming took off 4 bases at V and 2 bases at J, with 12 bases between the two ends. Germline CDR1 reads KGHSH; CDR2 reads LQKENI. The CDR3 extends over 14 amino acids. CDR3 in DNA: TGTGCCAGCTCACTTTGGGACACCACCTACGAGCAGTACTTC. It is translated as CASSLWDTTYEQYF.

The V call is TRBV12-3 or TRBV12-4, the J call TRBJ2-1, with a weak D call TRBD1 (6 bases). Deletions cut 6 bases from V and 9 bases from J, with 12 bases between. CDR3 length equals 12 residues. CDR3 amino acids: CASSPARGEQFF. CDR3 nucleotides: TGTGCCAGCAGCCCAGCCAGGGGTGAGCAGTTCTTC.

This chain uses TRBV25-1 with TRBJ1-5, with 8 bases fitting TRBD1. The trim removed 2 bases at V and 7 bases at J, leaving 4 bases unmatched. The germline V gene has CDR1 MGHDK and CDR2 SYGVNS. The CDR3 length is 14 residues. The CDR3: CASSEGTGLQPQHF. The DNA for the CDR3 is TGTGCCAGCAGTGAAGGGACAGGTCTGCAGCCCCAGCATTTT.

The chain has TRBV6-6 and TRBJ2-1, with 9 nucleotides matching TRBD2. Germline loops: CDR1 MNHNY, CDR2 SVGAGI (reference sequence). The CDR3 contains 15 residues. V lost 6 bases and J lost 6; bases outside the gene matches: 9. The CDR3 loop reads CASSRGGGRVNEQFF. The CDR3 nucleotides read TGTGCCAGCAGCCGAGGGGGCGGGAGGGTCAATGAGCAGTTCTTC.

The chain recombines TRBV6-5 with TRBJ1-2, with 9 bases matching TRBD1. This CDR3 has 14 residues. The J segment lost 4 bases and the V segment lost 10 bases, leaving 10 bases of the junction unmatched. Per germline, CDR1 MNHEY and CDR2 SVGAGI. The CDR3 reads CATQHRDRVYGYTF. DNA for the CDR3: TGTGCCACACAGCACCGGGACAGGGTCTATGGCTACACCTTC.

This sequence joins TRBV11-2 and TRBJ2-1, with D maybe TRBD2 (5 bases). Trimming took off 5 bases at V and 5 bases at J, with 16 bases between the two ends. Germline CDR1 is SGHAT and CDR2 is FQNNGV. This CDR3 has 15 amino acids. For the CDR3, the DNA is TGTGCCAGCAGCCGTTACGGCGGGTTGAACAATGAGCAGTTCTTC. Its translation is CASSRYGGLNNEQFF.

The chain couples TRBV4-2 to TRBJ1-4; D not certain. The CDR3 sequence is 16 residues long. Trimming removed 0 bases at V and 5 bases at J, with 13 bases between. CDR1 is LGHNA and CDR2 is YNFKEQ in the germline V gene. The CDR3 coding sequence is TGTGCCAGCAGCCAAGATCGGGCAGCTAGCAATGAAAAACTGTTTTTT. This gives the protein CASSQDRAASNEKLFF.

The chain joins TRBV6-6 to TRBJ1-1, with D unclear. Germline V gene lookup returns CDR1 MNHNY and CDR2 SVGAGI (reference sequence). Trimming stripped 11 bases from V and 0 bases from J, with 13 bases between. The CDR3 sequence is 13 residues long. In DNA, the CDR3 is TGTGCCGGCCGGGGTGGGATGAACACTGAAGCTTTCTTT. Protein sequence: CAGRGGMNTEAFF.

V is TRBV3-1 (or the pseudogene TRBV3-2) and J is TRBJ2-7; D is possibly TRBD2 (5 bases). Germline CDR1 and CDR2: LGHDT and YNNKEL (reference sequence). Trimming took off 3 bases at V and 3 bases at J, with 21 bases between the two ends. The CDR3 covers 17 residues. The CDR3: CASSHSARVSEHYEQYF. In DNA form, the CDR3 reads TGTGCCAGCAGCCACTCAGCGAGGGTTTCGGAACACTACGAGCAGTACTTC.

The J gene is TRBJ2-5, the V gene TRBV14, with TRBD2 identical over 10 bases. Germline V CDR1 and CDR2: SGHDN, FVKESK. The CDR3 is 15 residues long. The V and J ends lost 0 bases and 3 bases, in that order; junction bases with no gene match: 1. CDR3 coding DNA: TGTGCCAGCAGCCAAGAGAGCGGGAGGGAAGAGACCCAGTACTTC. Amino acids: CASSQESGREETQYF.

The rearrangement links TRBV6-5 to TRBJ2-3, with TRBD1 identical over 7 bases. Trimming at V came to 5 bases and at J to 6 bases, leaving 8 bases not matched to a gene. Germline CDR1 MNHEY, CDR2 SVGAGI. The CDR3 is made up of 14 amino acids. The CDR3 region is CASSKTGALDTQYF. DNA of the CDR3: TGTGCCAGCAGTAAAACAGGGGCGCTCGATACGCAGTATTTT.

This clone was seen just once. The genes are TRBV4-1 and TRBJ2-2; 10 bases are a match to TRBD2. Germline CDR1 is MGHRA and CDR2 is YSYEKL. The ends lost 8 bases at V and 9 bases at J; junction bases unmatched: 18. The CDR3 is 17 residues long. Written as DNA, the CDR3 is TGCGCCAGCTACCCTCGTGTGTCTAGCGGGAGTAGCAGGGAGCTGTTTTTT. Protein product: CASYPRVSSGSSRELFF.

The chain joins TRBV5-4 to TRBJ1-1, with a possible D match to TRBD1 (5 bases). Germline CDR1 reads SGHNT; CDR2 reads YYREEE (reference sequence). The V end lost 0 bases, the J end lost 5 bases, and 14 bases lay between the germline ends. The CDR3 extends over 15 amino acids. DNA of the CDR3: TGTGCCAGCAGCTTGGCCGGTCAGGGTGGAACTGAAGCTTTCTTT. Amino acids: CASSLAGQGGTEAFF.

This clone was counted a single time. J is TRBJ2-5 and V is TRBV7-6; D gene unclear. V was trimmed by 0 bases and J by 5 bases, leaving 10 bases between them. The V gene's germline CDR1 is SGHVS and CDR2 FNYEAQ. This CDR3 is 14 amino acids long. The CDR3 coding sequence is TGTGCCAGCAGCTTAGCAGGAGAGTGGGAGACCCAGTACTTC. Its translation is CASSLAGEWETQYF.

The DNA of the CDR3 is TGTGCCAGCACCCTCATGGGACAGACCTACGAGCAGTACTTC. Its protein is CASTLMGQTYEQYF. The V gene is TRBV11-2, the J gene TRBJ2-7; TRBD1 matches 7 bases. With 7 bases clipped from V and 2 bases from J, the junction kept 8 bases outside the gene matches. CDR3 length equals 14 residues. The germline CDR1 and CDR2 sequences are SGHAT and FQNNGV.

V gene TRBV28 combines with J gene TRBJ1-3; D is unclear. Germline CDR1 reads MDHEN; CDR2 reads SYDVKM. The CDR3 is 14 residues long. Trimming shortened V by 9 bases and J by 4 bases, and 16 bases separated the two germline ends. This CDR3 is CASRGPAAGNTIYF. The CDR3 DNA follows: TGTGCCAGTCGCGGGCCGGCGGCAGGAAACACCATATATTTT.